The 24 T cell receptor beta chains below all came from one sample that was sequenced in a study of a mutant IDH1 vaccine in newly diagnosed glioma. The protocol was immunoSEQ multiplex PCR, while the TCRdb copy is restricted to in-frame clones and leaves out a portion. The repertoire holds about 30,000 clones, with more than 70% as singletons. Time point denoted: week 23, last vaccination. Every vaccination contained 300 ug of the mutant IDH1 20-mer peptide and was paired with topical imiquimod. Their recognized antigens are unknown. Here the sequenced sample was PBMCs, taken from a glioma patient whose treatment included an IDH1 peptide vaccine. The receptors were sampled from a woman between 18 and 29 years old with glioma.

V usage is TRBV7-8 and J usage is TRBJ1-2; no definite D call. Deletions cut 5 bases from V and 6 bases from J, with 13 bases between. The CDR3 runs 13 residues. The germline gives CDR1 SGHVS, CDR2 FQNEAQ. Here the CDR3 DNA reads TGTGCCAGCAGCATCTCCGGGAACCATGGCTACACCTTC. Residues: CASSISGNHGYTF.

The rearrangement joins TRBV2 to TRBJ1-5; D might be TRBD1 (6 bases). The CDR3 sequence is 14 residues long. Germline-derived CDR1 and CDR2 are SNHLY and FYNNEI. V was shortened by 3 bases and J by 2 bases, with 8 bases between the two germline ends. CDR3 amino acids: CASSEEGGNQPQHF. The CDR3 bases are TGTGCCAGCAGTGAGGAGGGGGGCAATCAGCCCCAGCATTTT.

The V gene is TRBV6-5, the J gene TRBJ1-1; D gene unclear. CDR3 length: 13 amino acids. CDR1 and CDR2 from the germline V gene are MNHEY and SVGAGI. The germline V and J ends were trimmed by 8 bases and 4 bases, with 14 bases remaining between them. CDR3 sequence: CASHWEAGTEAFF. The CDR3 DNA reads as TGTGCCAGCCATTGGGAGGCAGGCACTGAAGCTTTCTTT.

The chain has TRBV13 and TRBJ2-2, with D possibly TRBD2 on 6 matching bases. Per germline, CDR1 PRHDT and CDR2 FYEKMQ (reference sequence). Trimming cost V 2 bases and J 6 bases, with 13 bases left between them. The CDR3 consists of 15 residues. The CDR3 DNA follows: TGTGCCAGCAGCTTATCTGGGGGGATTGCCGGGGAGCTGTTTTTT. This translates into CASSLSGGIAGELFF.

V is TRBV1 and J is TRBJ2-7; the table's D call of TRBD2 was not tested on the DNA. TRBV1 has pseudogene status. The CDR3 is made up of 14 amino acids. The CDR3 loop reads CTGPEGLAAYEQYF. Written as DNA, the CDR3 is TGCACCGGTCCCGAGGGACTAGCAGCCTACGAGCAGTACTTC.

The V gene is TRBV5-6, the J gene TRBJ1-1, with TRBD1 as a possible D gene (5 bases). Germline V gene lookup returns CDR1 SGHDT and CDR2 YYEEEE. The V end lost 0 bases, the J end lost 9 bases, and 15 bases lay between the germline ends. The CDR3 spans 14 residues. The CDR3 reads CASSLGQGSLKAFF. In nucleotides, the CDR3 is TGTGCCAGCAGCTTGGGGCAGGGATCACTAAAAGCTTTCTTT.

The chain combines TRBV6-1 with TRBJ1-1; TRBD1 aligns across 10 bases. The V segment lost 4 bases and the J segment 2 bases; nucleotides outside the gene matches: 4. Germline loops: CDR1 MNHNS, CDR2 SASEGT. The CDR3 extends over 15 amino acids. CDR3 sequence (DNA): TGTGCCAGCAGTGGACAGGGGGCTGTAAACACTGAAGCTTTCTTT. It yields the protein CASSGQGAVNTEAFF.

The genes are TRBV10-3 and TRBJ2-2; perhaps TRBD2 as D (7 bases). With 2 bases removed from V and 3 bases from J, the gap between germline ends came to 13 bases. Germline V gives CDR1 ENHRY, CDR2 SYGVKD. This CDR3 spans 16 amino acids. The CDR3 is CAISERAGADTGELFF. CDR3 sequence (DNA): TGTGCCATCAGTGAGAGGGCGGGGGCCGACACCGGGGAGCTGTTTTTT.

The chain couples TRBV14 to TRBJ2-7; unclear D gene. The CDR3 runs to 14 residues. The V and J ends lost 8 bases and 0 bases respectively, with 14 bases between them. Germline-derived CDR1 and CDR2 are SGHDN and FVKESK. The CDR3, as DNA: TGTGCCAGCCGCCCAGCCAGCCACTCCTACGAGCAGTACTTC. It translates to CASRPASHSYEQYF.

In its sample, this clone was seen a few times. The chain carries TRBV27 and TRBJ1-1; D gene ambiguous. V lost 5 bases and J lost 5, with 15 bases in between. This CDR3 is built from 14 residues. Per the germline V gene, CDR1 is MNHEY and CDR2 is SMNVEV (reference sequence). CDR3 in DNA: TGTGCCAGCAGTAGCCACGGAGTTTGGACTGAAGCTTTCTTT. Translating it yields CASSSHGVWTEAFF.

The genes are TRBV21-1 and TRBJ1-1. TRBV21-1 is a pseudogene locus. This CDR3 is 17 amino acids long. In nucleotides, the CDR3 is TGTGCCAGCAGCAAAGTATCAAATGGCAGGTCGCGGACTGAAGCTTTCTTT. Encoded protein: CASSKVSNGRSRTEAFF.

This clone was picked up a small number of times. The genes are TRBV7-9 and TRBJ1-4; TRBD1 might be the D (5 bases). Trimming pared 5 bases from V and 10 bases from J, leaving 20 bases between. The CDR3 sequence is 15 residues long. Germline loops: CDR1 SEHNR, CDR2 FQNEAQ (reference sequence). Written as DNA, the CDR3 is TGTGCCAGCAGCATTCGTCGGGACTTGGAGGCAAAACTGTTTTTT. It specifies CASSIRRDLEAKLFF. Using reference TRBV7-9 and TRBJ1-4 for the parts outside the CDR3, the full variable domain is DTGVSQNPRHKITKRGQNVTFRCDPISEHNRLYWYRQTLGQGPEFLTYFQNEAQLEKSRLLSDRFSAERPKGSFSTLEIQRTEQGDSAMYLCASSIRRDLEAKLFFGSGTQLSVL.

This sequence joins TRBV14 and TRBJ2-1, with D possibly matching TRBD1 (6 bases). The V and J ends lost 8 bases and 2 bases respectively, with 13 bases between them. This CDR3 is built from 14 residues. CDR1 SGHDN and CDR2 FVKESK come from the germline V gene. DNA for the CDR3: TGTGCCAGCCGTAGCAGGGGCCCCTACAATGAGCAGTTCTTC. This codes for CASRSRGPYNEQFF.

This chain links TRBV27 with TRBJ1-1; tentative D call: TRBD1 (6 bases). This CDR3 contains 18 residues. The germline V gene has CDR1 MNHEY and CDR2 SMNVEV (reference sequence). V lost 2 bases and J lost 3, with 22 bases in between. CDR3: CASSLRTPSTRGDTEAFF. The CDR3, as DNA: TGTGCCAGCAGTTTACGAACCCCTTCGACTAGGGGGGACACTGAAGCTTTCTTT.

V gene TRBV30 combines with J gene TRBJ2-3; 13 nucleotides line up with TRBD2. The CDR3 is 16 residues long. V shed 3 bases and J 2 bases; nucleotides not matched to a gene: 5. The V gene's germline CDR1 is GTSNPN and CDR2 SVGIG (reference sequence). CDR3 coding DNA: TGTGCCTGGAGCCCGGGACTAGCGGGGTCCACAGATACGCAGTATTTT. Translating it yields CAWSPGLAGSTDTQYF.

This chain uses TRBV6-6 with TRBJ1-1; the D is unclear. CDR3 length: 12 residues. V was shortened by 2 bases and J by 1 base, with 2 bases between the two germline ends. Per the germline V gene, CDR1 is MNHNY and CDR2 is SVGAGI (reference sequence). The CDR3 is CASSYQNTEAFF. CDR3 coding DNA: TGTGCCAGCAGTTACCAGAACACTGAAGCTTTCTTT.

This sequence joins TRBV7-9 and TRBJ2-4, with D uncertain. CDR3 length equals 17 residues. V was pared by 3 bases and J by 0 bases, with 15 bases between. Germline V gene lookup returns CDR1 SEHNR and CDR2 FQNEAQ (reference sequence). The CDR3 DNA sequence: TGTGCCAGCAGCTTCTCGACCGATCCTTTAGCCAAAAACATTCAGTACTTC. Amino acid sequence: CASSFSTDPLAKNIQYF.

Details on this clone: One junction end does not reproduce the germline sequence, and a read error may be involved. The V gene is TRBV7-6, the J gene TRBJ2-2; D is ambiguous. Germline CDR1 SGHVS, CDR2 FNYEAQ. The CDR3 runs to 15 residues. CDR3 amino acids: CASRLGSGNTGELFF. The CDR3 DNA reads TGTGCCAGCAGATTAGGGTCCGGTAACACCGGGGAGCTGTTTTTT. The entire variable domain, with the rest obtained from reference TRBV7-6 and TRBJ2-2, is as follows: GAGVSQSPRYKVTKRGQDVALRCDPISGHVSLYWYRQALGQGPEFLTYFNYEAQQDKSGLPNDRFSAERPEGSISTLTIQRTEQRDSAMYRCASRLGSGNTGELFFGEGSRLTVL.

This CDR3 reads CAISLTSAEYNEQFF. CDR3 sequence (DNA): TGTGCCATCAGTTTAACTAGCGCGGAATACAATGAGCAGTTCTTC. This rearrangement joins TRBV10-3 to TRBJ2-1; TRBD2 matches at 7 bases. The CDR3 totals 15 residues. J was trimmed by 4 bases and V by 5 bases; bases with no gene match: 8. Germline-derived CDR1 and CDR2 are ENHRY and SYGVKD.

The genes are TRBV5-4 and TRBJ1-2; no clear D. V was trimmed by 0 bases and J by 5 bases, leaving 11 bases between them. Germline CDR1 is SGHNT and CDR2 is YYREEE (reference sequence). The CDR3 extends over 14 amino acids. In nucleotides, the CDR3 is TGTGCCAGCAGCTTGGGCAGGATACCTTATGGCTACACCTTC. It encodes CASSLGRIPYGYTF.

V usage is TRBV19 and J usage is TRBJ1-1; 8 bases line up with TRBD1. Germline CDR1 LNHDA, CDR2 SQIVND (reference sequence). This CDR3 region has 13 residues. With V trimmed by 9 bases and J by 5 bases, 8 bases remained unmatched. The CDR3, as DNA: TGTGCCAGCAACCCAGGGGGCCGGACTGAAGCTTTCTTT. Translating it yields CASNPGGRTEAFF. The full variable domain, rest sourced from reference TRBV19 and TRBJ1-1, is DGGITQSPKYLFRKEGQNVTLSCEQNLNHDAMYWYRQDPGQGLRLIYYSQIVNDFQKGDIAEGYSVSREKKESFPLTVTSAQKNPTAFYLCASNPGGRTEAFFGQGTRLTVV.

In its sample, this clone was seen once. The CDR3 here is CASTPTGGQLNEQFF. The DNA for the CDR3 is TGTGCCAGCACTCCGACGGGTGGCCAGCTAAATGAGCAGTTCTTC. The chain couples TRBV28 to TRBJ2-1; D unclear. The CDR3 has 15 residues. Trimming removed 7 bases from V and 7 bases from J, with 20 bases in between. Germline lookup yields CDR1 MDHEN and CDR2 SYDVKM.

The chain carries TRBV4-3 and TRBJ2-4; a weak D match, TRBD2 (5 bases). The CDR3 length is 16 residues. Germline CDR1 and CDR2: LGHNA and YSLEER. Trimming removed 1 base at V and 3 bases at J, with 13 bases between. The CDR3 sequence: CASSQGAGVVKNIQYF. The CDR3 DNA reads TGCGCCAGCAGCCAAGGGGCCGGGGTAGTCAAAAACATTCAGTACTTC.

The chain has TRBV28 and TRBJ1-1, with unresolved D. The CDR3 consists of 12 residues. V gave up 3 bases and J gave up 5 bases, with 7 bases separating them. In germline, CDR1 is MDHEN, CDR2 SYDVKM. The CDR3 spells CASSFIGTEAFF. Written as DNA, the CDR3 is TGTGCCAGCAGTTTTATCGGAACTGAAGCTTTCTTT.